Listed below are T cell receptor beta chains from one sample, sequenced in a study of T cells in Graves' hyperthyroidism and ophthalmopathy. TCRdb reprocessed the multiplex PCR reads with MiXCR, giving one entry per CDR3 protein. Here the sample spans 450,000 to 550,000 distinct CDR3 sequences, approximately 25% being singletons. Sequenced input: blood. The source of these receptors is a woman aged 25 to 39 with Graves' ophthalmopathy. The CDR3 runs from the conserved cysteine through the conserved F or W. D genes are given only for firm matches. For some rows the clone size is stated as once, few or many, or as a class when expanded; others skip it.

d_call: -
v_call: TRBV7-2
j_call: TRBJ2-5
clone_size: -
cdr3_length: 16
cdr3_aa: CASSLAAGDRWETQYF
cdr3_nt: TGTGCCAGCAGCTTAGCCGCGGGTGACAGATGGGAGACCCAGTACTTC

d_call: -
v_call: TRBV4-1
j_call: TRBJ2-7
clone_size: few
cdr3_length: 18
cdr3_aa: CASSQERVGALYPYEQYF
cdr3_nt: TGCGCCAGCAGCCAAGAGCGGGTGGGGGCCCTCTACCCCTACGAGCAGTACTTC

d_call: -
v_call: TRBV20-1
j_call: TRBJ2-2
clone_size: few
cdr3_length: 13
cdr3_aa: CSAPEWNTGELFF
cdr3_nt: TGCAGTGCCCCAGAATGGAACACCGGGGAGCTGTTTTTT

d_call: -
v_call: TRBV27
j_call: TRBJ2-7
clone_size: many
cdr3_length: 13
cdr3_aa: CASSRRNTYEQYF
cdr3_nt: TGTGCCAGCAGTCGCAGGAACACCTACGAGCAGTACTTC

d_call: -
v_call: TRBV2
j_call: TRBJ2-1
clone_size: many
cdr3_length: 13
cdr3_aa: CASSTEEGDEQFF
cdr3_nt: TGTGCCAGCAGTACAGAAGAGGGGGATGAGCAGTTCTTC

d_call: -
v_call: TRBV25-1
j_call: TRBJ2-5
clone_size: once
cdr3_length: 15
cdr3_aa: CASSEYWREEETQYF
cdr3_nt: TGTGCCAGCAGTGAATATTGGCGGGAAGAAGAGACCCAATACTTC

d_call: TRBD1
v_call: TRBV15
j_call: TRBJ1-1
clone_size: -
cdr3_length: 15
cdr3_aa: CATSTQRGTGWEGFF
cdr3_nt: TGTGCCACCAGCACCCAAAGGGGGACAGGGTGGGAAGGTTTCTTT

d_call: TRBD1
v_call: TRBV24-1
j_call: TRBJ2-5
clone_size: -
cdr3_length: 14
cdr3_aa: CATSDPGGQETQYF
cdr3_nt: TGTGCCACCAGTGACCCAGGGGGCCAAGAGACCCAGTACTTC

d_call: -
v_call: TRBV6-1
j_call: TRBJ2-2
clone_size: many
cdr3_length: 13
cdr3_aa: CASGRTNTGELFF
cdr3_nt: TGTGCCAGCGGGAGAACGAACACCGGGGAGCTGTTTTTT

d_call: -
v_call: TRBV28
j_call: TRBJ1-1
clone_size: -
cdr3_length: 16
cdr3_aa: CASSLAGIPPNTEAFF
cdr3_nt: TGTGCCAGCAGTTTAGCTGGTATACCCCCGAACACTGAAGCTTTCTTT

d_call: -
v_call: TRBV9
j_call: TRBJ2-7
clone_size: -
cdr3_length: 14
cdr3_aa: CASSAHTAPYEQYF
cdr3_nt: TGTGCCAGCAGCGCCCACACTGCCCCCTACGAGCAGTACTTC

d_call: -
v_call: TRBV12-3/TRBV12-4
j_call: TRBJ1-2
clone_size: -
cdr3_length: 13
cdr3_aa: CASSSTSRGGYTF
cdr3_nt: TGTGCCAGCAGCTCGACCTCTCGGGGCGGCTACACCTTC

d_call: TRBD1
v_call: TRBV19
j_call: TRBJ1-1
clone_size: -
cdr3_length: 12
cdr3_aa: CASTSTGVEAFF
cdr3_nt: TGTGCCAGTACTTCTACAGGGGTCGAAGCTTTCTTT

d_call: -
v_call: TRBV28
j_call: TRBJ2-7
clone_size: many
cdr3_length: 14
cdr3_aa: CASTVPGTPDEQYF
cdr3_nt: TGTGCCAGCACCGTCCCCGGGACACCCGACGAGCAGTACTTC

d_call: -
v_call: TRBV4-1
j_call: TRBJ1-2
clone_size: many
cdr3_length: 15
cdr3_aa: CASRSLHGVSNGYTF
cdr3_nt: TGCGCCAGCAGGAGTCTTCATGGAGTGTCTAATGGCTACACCTTC

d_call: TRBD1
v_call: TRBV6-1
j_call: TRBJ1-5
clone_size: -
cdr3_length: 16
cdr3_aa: CASSDPGQGLDQPQHF
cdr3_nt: TGTGCCAGCAGTGACCCTGGACAGGGGCTTGATCAGCCCCAGCATTTT

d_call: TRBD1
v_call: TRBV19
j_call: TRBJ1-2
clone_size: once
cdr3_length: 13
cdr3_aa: CASSILGTVVYTF
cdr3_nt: TGTGCCAGTAGTATCCTTGGGACAGTCGTCTACACCTTC

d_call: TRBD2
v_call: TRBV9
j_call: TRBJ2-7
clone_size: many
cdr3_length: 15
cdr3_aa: CASSPGLAGFYEQYF
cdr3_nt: TGTGCCAGCAGCCCTGGACTAGCGGGGTTCTACGAGCAGTACTTC

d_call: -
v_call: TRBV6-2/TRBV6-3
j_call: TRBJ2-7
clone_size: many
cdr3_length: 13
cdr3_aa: CASREQVPYEQYF
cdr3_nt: TGTGCCAGCAGGGAACAGGTTCCCTACGAGCAGTACTTC

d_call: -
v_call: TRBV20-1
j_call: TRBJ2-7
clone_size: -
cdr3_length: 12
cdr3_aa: CSASASTDEQYF
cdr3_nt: TGCAGTGCTAGTGCTAGCACGGACGAGCAGTACTTC

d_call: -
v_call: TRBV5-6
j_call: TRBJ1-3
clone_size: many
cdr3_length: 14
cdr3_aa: CASSLGTSGNTIYF
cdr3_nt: TGTGCCAGCAGCTTGGGGACCAGCGGAAACACCATATATTTT

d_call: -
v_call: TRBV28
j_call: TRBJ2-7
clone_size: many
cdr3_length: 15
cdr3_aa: CASTRGALSSYEQYF
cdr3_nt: TGTGCCAGCACCCGAGGAGCGCTTAGCTCCTACGAGCAGTACTTC

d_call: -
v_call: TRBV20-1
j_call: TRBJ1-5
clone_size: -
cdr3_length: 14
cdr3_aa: CSASLGPGNQPQHF
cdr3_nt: TGCAGTGCTAGTTTGGGACCAGGCAATCAGCCCCAGCATTTT

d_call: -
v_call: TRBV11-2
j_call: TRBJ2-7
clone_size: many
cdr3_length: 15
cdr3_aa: CASSLERGGTYEQYF
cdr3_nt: TGTGCCAGCAGCTTAGAACGCGGCGGGACCTACGAGCAGTACTTC

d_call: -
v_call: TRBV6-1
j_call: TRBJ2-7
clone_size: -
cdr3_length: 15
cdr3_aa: CASSGKTVASYEQYF
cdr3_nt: TGTGCCAGCAGTGGGAAGACCGTTGCTTCCTACGAGCAGTACTTC

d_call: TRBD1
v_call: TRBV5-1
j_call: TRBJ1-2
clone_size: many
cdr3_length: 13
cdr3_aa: CASSSSGGYGYTF
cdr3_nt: TGCGCCAGCAGCTCCTCAGGGGGGTATGGCTACACCTTC

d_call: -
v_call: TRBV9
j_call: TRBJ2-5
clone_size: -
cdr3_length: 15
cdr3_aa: CASSPAGAAQETQYF
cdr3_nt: TGTGCCAGCAGCCCGGCGGGGGCCGCGCAAGAGACCCAGTACTTC

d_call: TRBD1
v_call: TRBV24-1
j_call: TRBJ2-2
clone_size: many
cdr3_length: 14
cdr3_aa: CAVSDRTYTGELFF
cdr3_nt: TGTGCCGTCTCGGACAGGACCTACACCGGGGAGCTGTTTTTT

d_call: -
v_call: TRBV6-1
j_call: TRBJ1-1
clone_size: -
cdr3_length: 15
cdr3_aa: CASRGWEGWNTEAFF
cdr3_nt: TGTGCCAGCAGGGGGTGGGAGGGGTGGAACACTGAAGCTTTCTTT

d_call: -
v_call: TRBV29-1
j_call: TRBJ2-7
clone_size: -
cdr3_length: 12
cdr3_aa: CSVRQDSYEQYF
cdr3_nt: TGCAGCGTCAGACAGGACTCCTACGAGCAGTACTTC

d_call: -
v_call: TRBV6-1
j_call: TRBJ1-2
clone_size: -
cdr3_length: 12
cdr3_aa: CASSVLLYGYTF
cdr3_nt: TGTGCCAGCAGTGTGCTCCTCTATGGCTACACCTTC

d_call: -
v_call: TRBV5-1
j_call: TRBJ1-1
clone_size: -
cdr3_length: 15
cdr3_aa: CASSSLGPRDTEAFF
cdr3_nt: TGCGCCAGCAGCTCCCTAGGACCGAGAGACACTGAAGCTTTCTTT

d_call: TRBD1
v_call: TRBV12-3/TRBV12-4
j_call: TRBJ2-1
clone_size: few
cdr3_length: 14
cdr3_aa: CASSPGQGANEQFF
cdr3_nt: TGTGCCAGCAGCCCGGGACAGGGGGCTAATGAGCAGTTCTTC

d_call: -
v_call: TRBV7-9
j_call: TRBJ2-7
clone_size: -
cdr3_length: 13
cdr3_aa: CASTTTGDYEQYF
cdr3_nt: TGTGCCAGCACCACGACAGGAGACTACGAGCAGTACTTC

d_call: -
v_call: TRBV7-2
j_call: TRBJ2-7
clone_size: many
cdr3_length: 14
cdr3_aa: CASSSGFSSYEQYF
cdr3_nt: TGTGCCAGCAGCTCAGGGTTTAGCTCCTACGAGCAGTACTTC